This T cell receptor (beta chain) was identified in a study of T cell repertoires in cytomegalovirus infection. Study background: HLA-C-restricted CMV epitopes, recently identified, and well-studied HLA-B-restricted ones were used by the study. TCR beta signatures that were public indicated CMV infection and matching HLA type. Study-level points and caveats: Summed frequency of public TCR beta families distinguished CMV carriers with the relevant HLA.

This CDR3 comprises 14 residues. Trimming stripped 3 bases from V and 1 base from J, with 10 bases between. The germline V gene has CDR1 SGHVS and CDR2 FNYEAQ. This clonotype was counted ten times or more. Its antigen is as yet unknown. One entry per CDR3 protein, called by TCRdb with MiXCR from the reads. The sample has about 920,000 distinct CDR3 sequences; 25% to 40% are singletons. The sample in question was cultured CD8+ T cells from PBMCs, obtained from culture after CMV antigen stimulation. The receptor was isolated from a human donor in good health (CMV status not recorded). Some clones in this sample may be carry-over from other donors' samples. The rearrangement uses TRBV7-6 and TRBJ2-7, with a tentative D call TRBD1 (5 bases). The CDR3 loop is CASSLIGESYEQYF. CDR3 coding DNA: TGTGCCAGCAGCTTGATAGGGGAATCCTACGAGCAGTACTTC. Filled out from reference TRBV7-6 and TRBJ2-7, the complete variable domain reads GAGVSQSPRYKVTKRGQDVALRCDPISGHVSLYWYRQALGQGPEFLTYFNYEAQQDKSGLPNDRFSAERPEGSISTLTIQRTEQRDSAMYRCASSLIGESYEQYFGPGTRLTVT.